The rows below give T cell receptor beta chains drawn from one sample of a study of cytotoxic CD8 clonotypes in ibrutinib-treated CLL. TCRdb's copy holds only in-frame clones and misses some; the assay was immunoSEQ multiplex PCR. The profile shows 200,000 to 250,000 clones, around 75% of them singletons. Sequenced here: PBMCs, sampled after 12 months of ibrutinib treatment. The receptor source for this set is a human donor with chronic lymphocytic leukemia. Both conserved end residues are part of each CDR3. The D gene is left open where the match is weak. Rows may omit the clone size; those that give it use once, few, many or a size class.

CDR3: CSVEDSRQGWLNF; DNA: TGCAGCGTTGAAGATTCTAGGCAGGGGTGGCTGAACTTC; J: TRBJ2-7; D: NA; V: TRBV29-1; size: NA
CDR3: CASSRGGAYTYEQYF; DNA: TGTGCCAGCTCAAGAGGGGGGGCATACACCTACGAGCAGTACTTC; J: TRBJ2-7; D: NA; V: TRBV18; size: NA
CDR3: CASSSSGTGAGYEQYF; DNA: TGTGCCAGCAGCTCTTCCGGGACAGGGGCTGGTTACGAGCAGTACTTC; J: TRBJ2-7; D: TRBD1; V: TRBV6-6; size: NA
CDR3: CASTPLTVTYGYTF; DNA: TGTGCCAGTACCCCCCTGACTGTCACTTATGGCTACACCTTC; J: TRBJ1-2; D: NA; V: TRBV19; size: NA
CDR3: CASSVDPMNTEAFF; DNA: TGTGCCAGCAGCGTTGACCCAATGAACACTGAAGCTTTCTTT; J: TRBJ1-1; D: NA; V: TRBV9; size: few
CDR3: CASRSPGDNYGYTF; DNA: TGTGCCAGCAGGTCTCCGGGAGACAACTATGGCTACACCTTC; J: TRBJ1-2; D: NA; V: TRBV27; size: NA
CDR3: CASSFRTSGAVSEQYF; DNA: TGTGCCAGCAGTTTCCGGACTAGCGGGGCAGTCAGCGAGCAGTACTTC; J: TRBJ2-7; D: TRBD2; V: TRBV27; size: NA
CDR3: CASSFGTEAFF; DNA: TGTGCCAGCAGCTTTGGGACAGAAGCTTTCTTT; J: TRBJ1-1; D: NA; V: TRBV11-2; size: few
CDR3: CAWSVGPHTEAFF; DNA: TGTGCCTGGAGTGTAGGGCCCCACACTGAAGCTTTCTTT; J: TRBJ1-1; D: NA; V: TRBV30; size: NA
CDR3: CASSIGGIGGLREKLFF; DNA: TGTGCCAGTAGTATAGGAGGAATTGGTGGGCTGCGGGAAAAACTGTTTTTT; J: TRBJ1-4; D: NA; V: TRBV19; size: NA
CDR3: CASNSNQPQHF; DNA: TGTGCCAGCAATAGCAATCAGCCCCAGCATTTT; J: TRBJ1-5; D: NA; V: TRBV28; size: few
CDR3: CASSFAGSEQYF; DNA: TGTGCCAGCAGCTTCGCAGGTTCCGAGCAGTACTTC; J: TRBJ2-7; D: NA; V: TRBV7-2; size: NA
CDR3: CASSRQLYNEKLFF; DNA: TGTGCCAGCTCACGACAGCTGTATAATGAAAAACTGTTTTTT; J: TRBJ1-4; D: NA; V: TRBV9; size: NA
CDR3: CAWSAGLLNTEAFF; DNA: TGTGCCTGGAGTGCCGGGCTGTTGAACACTGAAGCTTTCTTT; J: TRBJ1-1; D: NA; V: TRBV30; size: few
CDR3: CAWSPGQGANEQYF; DNA: TGTGCCTGGAGTCCGGGACAGGGGGCAAACGAGCAGTACTTC; J: TRBJ2-7; D: TRBD1; V: TRBV30; size: NA
CDR3: CSAMGSYGYTF; DNA: TGCAGTGCTATGGGGAGTTACGGCTACACCTTC; J: TRBJ1-2; D: NA; V: TRBV20-1; size: NA
CDR3: CASSLEGMARGAEAFF; DNA: TGTGCCAGCAGCTTAGAGGGGATGGCAAGGGGCGCTGAAGCTTTCTTT; J: TRBJ1-1; D: NA; V: TRBV7-8; size: NA
CDR3: CASSYDSNYGYTF; DNA: TGTGCCAGCAGTTACGACAGTAACTATGGCTACACCTTC; J: TRBJ1-2; D: NA; V: TRBV6-6; size: NA
CDR3: CASSLEGRAYNEQFF; DNA: TGCGCCAGCAGCTTGGAAGGCAGGGCGTACAATGAGCAGTTCTTC; J: TRBJ2-1; D: NA; V: TRBV5-1; size: NA
CDR3: CASSGDGGQTQYF; DNA: TGTGCCAGCAGTGGGGACGGGGGACAGACCCAGTACTTC; J: TRBJ2-5; D: NA; V: TRBV2; size: NA
CDR3: CASSVGGHNQPQHF; DNA: TGTGCCAGCAGCGTAGGCGGCCACAATCAGCCCCAGCATTTT; J: TRBJ1-5; D: NA; V: TRBV9; size: few
CDR3: CAWSVRLAGGEQFF; DNA: TGTGCCTGGAGTGTACGACTAGCGGGAGGTGAGCAGTTCTTC; J: TRBJ2-1; D: TRBD2; V: TRBV30; size: NA
CDR3: CASSPVDTEAFF; DNA: TGTGCCAGCTCACCGGTGGATACTGAAGCTTTCTTT; J: TRBJ1-1; D: NA; V: TRBV18; size: NA
CDR3: CASSLEVSLNYEQYF; DNA: TGTGCCAGCAGCTTGGAAGTAAGTTTGAACTACGAGCAGTACTTC; J: TRBJ2-7; D: NA; V: TRBV5-6; size: NA
CDR3: CASSLNRNYGYTF; DNA: TGTGCCAGCAGTTTAAACAGGAACTATGGCTACACCTTC; J: TRBJ1-2; D: NA; V: TRBV28; size: NA
CDR3: CAWSRTVNQPQHF; DNA: TGTGCCTGGAGTAGAACAGTCAATCAGCCCCAGCATTTT; J: TRBJ1-5; D: NA; V: TRBV30; size: NA
CDR3: CASRGQGAGETQYF; DNA: TGTGCCAGCAGGGGACAGGGGGCGGGGGAGACCCAGTACTTC; J: TRBJ2-5; D: TRBD1; V: TRBV11-2; size: NA
CDR3: CASRNERSNEKLFF; DNA: TGTGCCAGCAGGAACGAGAGGTCTAATGAAAAACTGTTTTTT; J: TRBJ1-4; D: NA; V: TRBV6-5; size: NA
CDR3: CASSYLDYTDTQYF; DNA: TGTGCCAGCAGTTACCTGGACTACACAGATACGCAGTATTTT; J: TRBJ2-3; D: NA; V: TRBV6-6; size: NA
CDR3: CASSPLRGGGSNEQFF; DNA: TGTGCCAGCAGCCCTCTCCGTGGGGGGGGCTCCAATGAGCAGTTCTTC; J: TRBJ2-1; D: NA; V: TRBV21-1; size: NA
CDR3: CASSWARGVGYEQYF; DNA: TGCGCCAGCAGCTGGGCCCGGGGAGTAGGCTACGAGCAGTACTTC; J: TRBJ2-7; D: NA; V: TRBV5-1; size: NA
CDR3: CASSPPTGTGANVLTF; DNA: TGTGCCAGCAGTCCCCCGACAGGGACTGGGGCCAACGTCCTGACTTTC; J: TRBJ2-6; D: TRBD1; V: TRBV28; size: NA
CDR3: CAGEGKALSSYEQYF; DNA: TGTGCCGGGGAGGGTAAGGCGTTGAGCTCCTACGAGCAGTACTTC; J: TRBJ2-7; D: TRBD2; V: TRBV30; size: NA
CDR3: CASSHLGQGLGDTQYF; DNA: TGTGCCAGCAGCCACTTGGGACAGGGGCTGGGAGATACGCAGTATTTT; J: TRBJ2-3; D: TRBD1; V: TRBV4-2; size: NA